A single sample gave rise to the 6 T cell receptor beta chains below, sequenced in a study of PD-1 blockade in classical Hodgkin lymphoma. The method was immunoSEQ multiplex PCR; TCRdb's version includes in-frame clones alone and lacks a portion of them. The data show fewer than 4,500 clones, over 60% seen once. This sample's time point: cycle 4 day 1 (C4D1), after five to seven weeks of nivolumab. After autologous stem cell transplantation all patients relapsed, and prior brentuximab vedotin exposure differed between cohorts. Isolation of CD8+ T cells from thawed PBMCs used magnetic negative selection. The specimen comprised CD8+ T cells from blood, sampled before the fourth cycle of nivolumab. The receptors originated from a human donor with classical Hodgkin lymphoma.

The chain links TRBV9 to TRBJ2-3; possibly TRBD2 for D (5 bases). The germline gives CDR1 SGDLS, CDR2 YYNGEE. The CDR3 consists of 16 residues. Trimming pared 0 bases from V and 0 bases from J, leaving 11 bases between. CDR3 nucleotide sequence: TGTGCCAGCAGCGTAGGGGTTAGCGTGAGCACAGATACGCAGTATTTT. This gives the protein CASSVGVSVSTDTQYF.

V usage is TRBV13 and J usage is TRBJ2-7; TRBD1 might be the D (6 bases). The germline V gene has CDR1 PRHDT and CDR2 FYEKMQ (reference sequence). V was cut by 3 bases and J by 3 bases, with 12 bases left in between. The CDR3 covers 14 residues. CDR3 bases: TGTGCCAGCAGCTTTGGCAGGGGAAACTACGAGCAGTACGTC. It codes for CASSFGRGNYEQYV.

V is TRBV27 and J is TRBJ2-7; TRBD1 aligns across 10 bases. Germline CDR1 and CDR2: MNHEY and SMNVEV (reference sequence). V dropped 8 bases and J dropped 7; count of bases not matched to a gene: 11. The CDR3 has 14 amino acids. DNA of the CDR3: TGTGCCAGCTCTCCGGGACAGGGGAGAGAGGAGCAGTACGTC. This gives the protein CASSPGQGREEQYV.

This clone was observed a few times. The chain carries TRBV19 and TRBJ2-7; 11 positions match TRBD2. The trim removed 5 bases at V and 0 bases at J, leaving 3 bases unmatched. This CDR3 has 15 amino acids. Germline CDR1 and CDR2: LNHDA and SQIVND (reference sequence). The CDR3 region is CASSSGLAASYEQYF. CDR3 sequence (DNA): TGTGCCAGTAGTTCGGGACTAGCGGCCTCCTACGAGCAGTACTTC.

This clone was seen only once. The V and J genes are TRBV9 and TRBJ2-5; TRBD2 matches 11 bases. J gave up 2 bases and V 3 bases, and 9 bases lay outside the gene matches. CDR3 length: 17 residues. Germline loops: CDR1 SGDLS, CDR2 YYNGEE. CDR3: CASSAYLGLADQETQYF. DNA for the CDR3: TGTGCCAGCAGCGCATACCTGGGACTAGCGGATCAAGAGACCCAGTACTTC.

This chain links TRBV27 with TRBJ1-5; D ambiguous. The V gene's germline CDR1 is MNHEY and CDR2 SMNVEV (reference sequence). The length of the CDR3 is 15 residues. Trimming removed 5 bases at V and 2 bases at J, with 13 bases between. The CDR3 loop is CASSPRNTGNQPQHF. CDR3 nucleotides: TGTGCCAGCAGTCCACGAAACACCGGCAATCAGCCCCAGCATTTT.